This TCR beta chain was identified during a study of CD8+ T cells in alopecia areata. CDR3 length: 14 residues. The V and J ends lost 10 bases and 3 bases respectively, with 18 bases between them. CDR1 is LNHDA and CDR2 is SQIVND in the germline V gene (reference sequence). This clone occurred a few times. Its target is not known. Treatment noted: oral pan-JAK inhibitor, 5-10 mg twice daily. Collection of lesional scalp punch biopsies and peripheral blood was performed in alopecia areata patients. Extracted from the samples, RNA was reverse transcribed into cDNA to serve as the sequencing template. Assay: immunoSEQ multiplex PCR; the TCRdb copy retains only in-frame clones and omits some. The data hold roughly 76,000 clones, with roughly 28% observed a single time. Overall study results and limits: With tofacitinib ongoing, many expanded lesional clones persisted in both scalp and blood. Lesional scalp, especially alopecia totalis/universalis, showed higher clonality than normal scalp. Expanded CD8+ clones among the top 100, as well as scalp clonality, were significantly decreased by tofacitinib.

This sequence originates from a human donor with alopecia areata. The sample in question was CD8+ T cells sorted from blood, obtained at week 4, from a patient treated with tofacitinib. The chain has TRBV19 and TRBJ1-2, with D possibly matching TRBD1 (6 bases). CDR3 sequence reads: CATLAGGPDYGYTF. DNA of the CDR3: TGTGCCACCCTGGCGGGGGGGCCAGACTATGGCTACACCTTC.